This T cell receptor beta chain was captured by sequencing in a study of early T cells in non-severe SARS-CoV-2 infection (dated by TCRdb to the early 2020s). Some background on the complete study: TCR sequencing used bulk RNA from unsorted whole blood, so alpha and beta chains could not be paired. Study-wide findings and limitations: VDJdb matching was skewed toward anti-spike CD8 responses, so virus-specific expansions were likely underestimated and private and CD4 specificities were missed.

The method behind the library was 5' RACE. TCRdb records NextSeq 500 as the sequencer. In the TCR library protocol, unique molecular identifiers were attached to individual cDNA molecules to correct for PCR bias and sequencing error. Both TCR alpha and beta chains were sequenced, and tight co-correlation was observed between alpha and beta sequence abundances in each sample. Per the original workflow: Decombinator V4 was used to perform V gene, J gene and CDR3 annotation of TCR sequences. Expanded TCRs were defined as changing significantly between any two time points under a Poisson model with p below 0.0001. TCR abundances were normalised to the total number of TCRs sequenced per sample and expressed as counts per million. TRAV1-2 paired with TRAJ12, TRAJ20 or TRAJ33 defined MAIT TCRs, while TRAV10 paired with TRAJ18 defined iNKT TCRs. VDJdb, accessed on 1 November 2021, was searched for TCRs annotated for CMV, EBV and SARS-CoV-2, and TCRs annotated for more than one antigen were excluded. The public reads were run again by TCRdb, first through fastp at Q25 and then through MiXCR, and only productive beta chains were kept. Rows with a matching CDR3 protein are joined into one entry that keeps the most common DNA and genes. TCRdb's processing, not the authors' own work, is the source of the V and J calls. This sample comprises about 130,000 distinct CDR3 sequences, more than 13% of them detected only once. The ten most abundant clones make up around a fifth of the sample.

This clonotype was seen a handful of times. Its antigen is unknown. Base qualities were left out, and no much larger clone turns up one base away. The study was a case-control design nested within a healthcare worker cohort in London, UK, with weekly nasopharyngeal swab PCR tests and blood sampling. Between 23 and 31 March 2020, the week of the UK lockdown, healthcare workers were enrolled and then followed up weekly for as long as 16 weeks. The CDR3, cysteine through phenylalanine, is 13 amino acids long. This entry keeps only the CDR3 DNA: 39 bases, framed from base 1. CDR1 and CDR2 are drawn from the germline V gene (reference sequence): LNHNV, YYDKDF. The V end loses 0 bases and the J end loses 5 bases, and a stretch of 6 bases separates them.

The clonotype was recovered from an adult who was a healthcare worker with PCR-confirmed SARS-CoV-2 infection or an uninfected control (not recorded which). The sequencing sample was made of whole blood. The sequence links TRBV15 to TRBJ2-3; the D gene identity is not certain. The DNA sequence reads TGTGCCACCAGCAGAGATCCAGGAGATACGCAGTATTTT. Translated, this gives CATSRDPGDTQYF.